This T cell receptor (beta chain) was identified during a study of CD8+ T cells in alopecia areata. Turning to the study itself: Tofacitinib was taken orally by treated patients, and the dose was 5 to 10 mg twice daily.

It was cDNA, reverse transcribed from extracted RNA, that served as the sequencing template. Data came from immunoSEQ multiplex PCR; TCRdb stores just in-frame clones and leaves some out. Of 200,000 or so clones listed, 58% are singletons. Whole-study results and caveats: The study found that many expanded lesional clones persisted in scalp and blood during tofacitinib. Possibly because of HLA-related factors, TCR sharing was less clear across patients than in mice.

Sample treatment: oral pan-JAK inhibitor, 5-10 mg twice daily. The investigators collected lesional scalp punch biopsies and peripheral blood from alopecia areata patients. Details on this clone: Its specificity is not known.

The sequence derives from a human donor with alopecia areata. Sample: CD4+ T cells sorted from blood, taken at week 24, from a patient treated with tofacitinib.

The CDR3 reads CASSLVGQVQETQYF. The CDR3 DNA reads TGTGCCAGCAGCTTAGTTGGCCAGGTGCAAGAGACCCAGTACTTC. J is TRBJ2-5 and V is TRBV11-2; D unresolved. V was cut by 1 base and J by 2 bases, with 11 bases left in between. Germline CDR1 reads SGHAT; CDR2 reads FQNNGV. The CDR3 consists of 15 residues.